These 26 T cell receptor beta chains came from one sample sequenced in a study of blood T cell repertoires in COVID-19. Sequenced by immunoSEQ multiplex PCR; TCRdb stores in-frame clones only, minus some. The sample contains some 120,000 clones, approximately 90% of which appear only once. Sequenced input: peripheral blood. The receptors come from a human donor in a cohort sampled during active COVID-19.

V and J are TRBV18 and TRBJ2-7, with a possible D match to TRBD1 (6 bases). Germline CDR1 and CDR2: KGHSH and LQKENI. CDR3 length: 16 amino acids. V lost 2 bases, J lost 1 base, and 15 bases lay in between. The CDR3 is CASSPNHQGSSYEQYF. DNA of the CDR3: TGTGCCAGCTCACCAAATCATCAGGGGTCATCCTACGAGCAGTACTTC.

V gene TRBV27 combines with J gene TRBJ2-7, with TRBD2 as a possible D gene (7 bases). Germline CDR1 MNHEY, CDR2 SMNVEV (reference sequence). The CDR3 covers 15 residues. Deletions cut 5 bases from V and 2 bases from J, with 16 bases between. The CDR3 region has the DNA TGTGCCAGCAGTAACCCGGGGGGCACCGCCTACGAGCAGTACTTC. It codes for CASSNPGGTAYEQYF.

The chain employs TRBV2 and TRBJ1-5, with D perhaps TRBD1 (5 bases). The germline V gene encodes CDR1 SNHLY and CDR2 FYNNEI. This CDR3 has 13 residues. V was cut by 6 bases and J by 4 bases, with 10 bases left in between. CDR3 residues: CASSPDSNQPQHF. CDR3 nucleotides: TGTGCCAGCAGCCCCGACAGTAATCAGCCCCAGCATTTT.

The chain links TRBV27 to TRBJ2-3; 12 nucleotides agree with TRBD2. This CDR3 has 18 residues. From germline, CDR1 is MNHEY and CDR2 SMNVEV (reference sequence). V shed 4 bases, J shed 2 bases, and the junction held 10 bases outside the gene matches. CDR3 residues: CASSSTSGGLGYTDTQYF. The CDR3 region has the DNA TGTGCCAGCAGTTCTACTAGCGGGGGGCTGGGTTACACAGATACGCAGTATTTT.

V and J are TRBV6-5 and TRBJ2-7; D call uncertain. Germline V gene lookup returns CDR1 MNHEY and CDR2 SVGAGI. This CDR3 has 14 amino acids. The V gene lost 0 bases and the J gene lost 6 bases, with 12 bases spanning the gap. In DNA form, the CDR3 reads TGTGCCAGCAGTTACTCGACACCCGGATCCGAGCAGTACTTC. Translated, it gives CASSYSTPGSEQYF.

The chain employs TRBV3-1 (or the pseudogene TRBV3-2) and TRBJ2-3; 8 nucleotides agree with TRBD2. Per germline, CDR1 LGHDT and CDR2 YNNKEL (reference sequence). CDR3 length: 18 residues. The J segment lost 4 bases and the V segment lost 3 bases, leaving 15 bases of the junction unmatched. The CDR3 spells CASSQRGLIVAGPDTQYF. CDR3 in DNA: TGTGCCAGCAGCCAGAGGGGTTTGATAGTAGCGGGGCCAGATACGCAGTATTTT.

The chain uses TRBV7-9 and TRBJ1-4, with D maybe TRBD1 (6 bases). The germline CDR1 and CDR2 sequences are SEHNR and FQNEAQ (reference sequence). The CDR3 spans 15 residues. Trimming left V 4 bases short and J 2 bases short, with 11 bases between. The CDR3 sequence: CASSSYQGTNEKLFF. The DNA for the CDR3 is TGTGCCAGCAGCTCATATCAGGGGACTAATGAAAAACTGTTTTTT.

V and J are TRBV9 and TRBJ2-7, with D possibly matching TRBD2 (7 bases). This CDR3 spans 18 amino acids. With 0 bases removed from V and 2 bases from J, the gap between germline ends came to 21 bases. Per the germline V gene, CDR1 is SGDLS and CDR2 is YYNGEE. The chain's CDR3 is CASSVVGGRRLRAYEQYF. CDR3 in DNA: TGTGCCAGCAGCGTAGTGGGGGGGCGGAGGCTCAGAGCCTACGAGCAGTACTTC.

With respect to this clone: A junction end diverges from the germline sequence, so it may reflect a read error. The chain recombines TRBV29-1 with TRBJ1-1, with 7 bases matching TRBD1. CDR1 is SQVTM, CDR2 ANQGSEA, per germline. The CDR3 has 15 amino acids. The CDR3 bases are TGCAGCGTTGAGGAGGGACAGAAACTGAAGACTGAAGCTTTCTTT. Residues: CSVEEGQKLKTEAFF.

The V and J genes are TRBV4-2 and TRBJ2-1; a weak D match, TRBD2 (6 bases). This CDR3 is built from 16 residues. From germline, CDR1 is LGHNA and CDR2 YNFKEQ. The germline V and J ends were trimmed by 6 bases and 5 bases, with 20 bases remaining between them. The CDR3 sequence: CASSRGEWGDHNEQFF. In DNA, the CDR3 is TGTGCCAGCAGTCGAGGGGAATGGGGGGACCACAATGAGCAGTTCTTC.

As to this clone: Other DNA sequences in this sample translate to the same CDR3. The chain links TRBV9 to TRBJ2-7; maybe TRBD1 (6 bases). CDR3 length: 14 residues. V lost 0 bases, J lost 3 bases, and 10 bases lay in between. Per the germline V gene, CDR1 is SGDLS and CDR2 is YYNGEE. The CDR3 reads CASSVATGVYEQYF. The CDR3 DNA reads as TGTGCCAGCAGCGTAGCGACAGGCGTCTACGAGCAGTACTTC.

This chain uses TRBV28 with TRBJ2-3; 8 bases fit TRBD2. CDR1 is MDHEN, CDR2 SYDVKM, per germline. This CDR3 spans 14 amino acids. The junction had 6 bases not matched to a gene; V was cut back by 6 bases and J by 4 bases. CDR3 coding DNA: TGTGCCAGCAGGATAGCGGGACCCGCAGATACGCAGTATTTT. The encoded protein is CASRIAGPADTQYF.

This chain joins TRBV2 and TRBJ1-4; 10 bases fit TRBD1. Germline CDR1 SNHLY, CDR2 FYNNEI. With V trimmed by 6 bases and J by 1 base, 11 bases remained unmatched. The CDR3 runs 18 residues. The CDR3, as DNA: TGTGCCAGCAGCGCGCCCCGGGACAGGGGCGGAACTAATGAAAAACTGTTTTTT. It yields the protein CASSAPRDRGGTNEKLFF. The variable domain in full, completed from reference TRBV2 and TRBJ1-4, reads EPEVTQTPSHQVTQMGQEVILRCVPISNHLYFYWYRQILGQKVEFLVSFYNNEISEKSEIFDDQFSVERPDGSNFTLKIRSTKLEDSAMYFCASSAPRDRGGTNEKLFFGSGTQLSVL.

The J gene is TRBJ2-1, the V gene TRBV18; weak D call: TRBD1 (6 bases). Germline-derived CDR1 and CDR2 are KGHSH and LQKENI. V was shortened by 4 bases and J by 5 bases, with 12 bases between the two germline ends. The length of the CDR3 is 14 residues. The CDR3 nucleotides read TGTGCCAGCTCACATGGGACATCGAACAATGAGCAGTTCTTC. Amino acid sequence: CASSHGTSNNEQFF.

The chain employs TRBV11-2 and TRBJ2-2; D possibly corresponds to TRBD2 (5 bases). CDR3 length: 15 amino acids. The germline CDR1 and CDR2 sequences are SGHAT and FQNNGV. The V end was cut by 0 bases, the J end by 16 bases, with 21 bases between. The DNA for the CDR3 is TGTGCCAGCAGCTTAGATATCGGTCCGGAGGTCGTTGCGTTTTTT. Translation gives CASSLDIGPEVVAFF. Based on the CDR3 plus reference TRBV11-2 and TRBJ2-2, the full variable domain is EAGVAQSPRYKIIEKRQSVAFWCNPISGHATLYWYQQILGQGPKLLIQFQNNGVVDDSQLPKDRFSAERLKGVDSTLKIQPAKLEDSAVYLCASSLDIGPEVVAFFGEGSRLTVL.

The chain is built from TRBV30 and TRBJ1-6; 8 nucleotides agree with TRBD1. CDR1 GTSNPN and CDR2 SVGIG come from the germline V gene (reference sequence). The CDR3 length is 15 residues. J gave up 6 bases and V 0 bases, and 4 bases lay outside the gene matches. The CDR3 bases are TGTGCCTGGAGTGTTACAGGGGGTGGTAATTCACCCCTCCACTTT. Amino acids: CAWSVTGGGNSPLHF.

This clone was found a few times. The V call is TRBV5-4, the J call TRBJ2-7; 7 positions agree with TRBD1. Germline V gene data show CDR1 as SGHNT and CDR2 as YYREEE (reference sequence). V shed 4 bases and J 3 bases; nucleotides not matched to a gene: 1. The CDR3 extends over 12 amino acids. CDR3 bases: TGTGCCAGCAGCAGGGACAGCTACGAGCAGTACTTC. This gives the protein CASSRDSYEQYF.

This clone was observed a handful of times. V gene TRBV6-2 or TRBV6-3 combines with J gene TRBJ1-1, with D tentatively TRBD1 (5 bases). The CDR3 is 14 amino acids. V was pared by 0 bases and J by 7 bases, with 12 bases between. Germline V lookup: CDR1 MNHEY, CDR2 SVGEGT. The CDR3 bases are TGTGCCAGCAGTTACTCACAGGAGAGTAGTGAAGCTTTCTTT. Its protein product is CASSYSQESSEAFF.

CDR3 sequence: CASNAQGTGNTIYF. In nucleotides, the CDR3 is TGTGCCAGCAACGCGCAGGGTACTGGAAACACCATATATTTT. The genes are TRBV28 and TRBJ1-3; D perhaps matches TRBD1 (5 bases). Trimming removed 7 bases from V and 2 bases from J, with 12 bases in between. The length of the CDR3 is 14 residues. CDR1 is MDHEN, CDR2 SYDVKM, per germline.

The rearrangement joins TRBV5-1 to TRBJ2-7; D is perhaps TRBD2 (6 bases). Germline V gene sequence: CDR1 SGHRS, CDR2 YFSETQ. The ends were cut back, 0 bases at V and 0 bases at J, with 16 bases in the middle. The CDR3 sequence is 17 residues long. The CDR3 DNA sequence: TGCGCCAGCAGCTTGGGAATTGGCGGGAAAAGCTCCTACGAGCAGTACTTC. It codes for CASSLGIGGKSSYEQYF.

This rearrangement joins TRBV7-9 to TRBJ1-1; 8 bases are shared with TRBD1. Germline assignment: CDR1 SEHNR and CDR2 FQNEAQ (reference sequence). This CDR3 is built from 15 residues. The trim removed 0 bases at V and 0 bases at J, leaving 0 bases unmatched. CDR3 coding DNA: TGTGCCAGCAGCTTAGCACAGGGGGTGAACACTGAAGCTTTCTTT. Its protein is CASSLAQGVNTEAFF.

J is TRBJ2-5 and V is TRBV19; 9 nucleotides agree with TRBD2. CDR1 is LNHDA, CDR2 SQIVND, per germline (reference sequence). Unmatched junction bases numbered 4, after V lost 3 bases and J lost 5 bases. The CDR3 spans 14 residues. Here the CDR3 reads CASSIEGLAETQYF. The CDR3 DNA sequence: TGTGCCAGTAGTATCGAGGGACTAGCCGAGACCCAGTACTTC.

The chain carries TRBV10-3 and TRBJ2-3, with 11 bases that match TRBD2. The CDR3 length is 15 residues. V shed 9 bases, J shed 4 bases, and the junction held 9 bases outside the gene matches. Germline V gene sequence: CDR1 ENHRY, CDR2 SYGVKD. CDR3 bases: TGTGCCATATCCTTAGCGGGGGGGCGTTCAGATACGCAGTATTTT. Translation gives CAISLAGGRSDTQYF.

This rearrangement joins TRBV5-6 to TRBJ2-7; TRBD2 agrees at 12 bases. The CDR3 totals 17 residues. V lost 2 bases, J lost 2 bases, and 8 bases stayed unmatched. CDR1 is SGHDT, CDR2 YYEEEE, per germline. CDR3 sequence reads: CASSFRMGLAGAYEQYF. The CDR3 DNA follows: TGTGCCAGCAGCTTCCGCATGGGACTAGCGGGTGCCTACGAGCAGTACTTC.

The chain links TRBV7-2 to TRBJ1-4; a weak D match, TRBD1 (5 bases). Deletions cut 5 bases from V and 8 bases from J, with 15 bases between. The CDR3 covers 14 residues. Germline assignment: CDR1 SGHTA and CDR2 FQGNSA. CDR3 sequence (DNA): TGTGCCAGCAGCCCCAGCCCAGGGAACGAAAAACTGTTTTTT. Its translation is CASSPSPGNEKLFF.

This clone was seen only a few times. The chain links TRBV4-1 to TRBJ1-5; tentative D call: TRBD1 (5 bases). The CDR3 consists of 16 residues. Germline CDR1 reads MGHRA; CDR2 reads YSYEKL. Trimming stripped 0 bases from V and 7 bases from J, with 16 bases between. Written as DNA, the CDR3 is TGCGCCAGCAGCCAAGATATCTCCGGGGGGTCCCAGCCCCAGCATTTT. Its translation is CASSQDISGGSQPQHF.